Following are 6 T cell receptor beta chains from one sample sequenced in a study of blood T cell repertoires in COVID-19. Profiling relied on immunoSEQ multiplex PCR, and the TCRdb table lists in-frame clones only, not all of them. The table lists 150,000 to 200,000 clones, roughly 87% of them singletons. Sequencing input: PBMCs or T cells enriched from blood (not recorded which). The receptors come from a woman between 45 and 60 years old who had recovered from COVID-19.

The gene calls are TRBV30 and TRBJ2-7; no firm D call. The V gene lost 2 bases and the J gene lost 5 bases, with 19 bases spanning the gap. This CDR3 spans 15 amino acids. Germline assignment: CDR1 GTSNPN and CDR2 SVGIG (reference sequence). For the CDR3, the DNA is TGTGCCTGGAGTCCAGATCCAGTAAAAAAAAACGAGCAGTACTTC. As protein: CAWSPDPVKKNEQYF.

The chain couples TRBV18 to TRBJ2-2, with 11 bases matching TRBD1. The CDR3 is 16 amino acids. The germline V gene has CDR1 KGHSH and CDR2 LQKENI. Trimming at V came to 6 bases and at J to 5 bases, leaving 8 bases not matched to a gene. The CDR3: CASSHRGTGGTGELFF. For the CDR3, the DNA is TGTGCCAGCTCCCACCGCGGGACAGGGGGGACCGGGGAGCTGTTTTTT.

This clone has a single count. The chain combines TRBV7-3 with TRBJ1-2; 8 nucleotides line up with TRBD1. Trimming took 3 bases from V and 8 from J; bases not matched to a gene: 5. The germline CDR1 and CDR2 sequences are SGHTA and FQGTGA. This CDR3 contains 13 residues. CDR3 sequence (DNA): TGTGCCAGCAGCTTGGACAGGGCAGACGGCTACACCTTC. It codes for CASSLDRADGYTF.

This clone was seen only once. The rearrangement links TRBV24-1 to TRBJ1-4; 9 bases align to TRBD1. The length of the CDR3 is 14 residues. Germline V gives CDR1 KGHDR, CDR2 SFDVKD. Losses at the gene ends were 10 bases for V and 3 bases for J; bases not matched to a gene: 5. CDR3 coding DNA: TGTGCCACAGCGGACAGGGGCCCTAATGAAAAACTGTTTTTT. As protein: CATADRGPNEKLFF.

The CDR3 reads CASSPGALAHLISTDTQYF. The CDR3 bases are TGTGCCAGCAGTCCCGGGGCACTAGCGCACCTCATTAGCACAGATACGCAGTATTTT. V gene TRBV27 combines with J gene TRBJ2-3, with 7 nucleotides matching TRBD2. CDR3 length: 19 amino acids. Trimming cost V 5 bases and J 0 bases; bases outside gene matches: 17. The germline V gene has CDR1 MNHEY and CDR2 SMNVEV (reference sequence).

This chain uses TRBV25-1 with TRBJ1-1, with D possibly matching TRBD1 (5 bases). Trimming stripped 5 bases from V and 1 base from J, with 11 bases between. The CDR3 spans 14 residues. CDR1 and CDR2 from the germline V gene are MGHDK and SYGVNS. CDR3 in DNA: TGTGCCAGCAGTCCAGGGCCGCAGAACACTGAAGCTTTCTTT. Translating it yields CASSPGPQNTEAFF. Filled out from reference TRBV25-1 and TRBJ1-1, the complete variable domain reads EADIYQTPRYLVIGTGKKITLECSQTMGHDKMYWYQQDPGMELHLIHYSYGVNSTEKGDLSSESTVSRIRTEHFPLTLESARPSHTSQYLCASSPGPQNTEAFFGQGTRLTVV.